The 17 T cell receptor beta chains given below trace back to one sample, sequenced in a study of blood T cell repertoires in COVID-19. The protocol was immunoSEQ multiplex PCR, while the TCRdb copy is restricted to in-frame clones and leaves out a portion. The sample has under 300,000 clones, approximately 85% seen once. Sequencing was carried out using PBMCs or T cells enriched from blood (not recorded which). These receptors all stem from a woman between 50 and 59 years old who had recovered from COVID-19.

The chain employs TRBV19 and TRBJ2-7; D remains ambiguous. The germline V and J ends were trimmed by 5 bases and 6 bases, with 20 bases remaining between them. This CDR3 is built from 15 residues. In germline, CDR1 is LNHDA, CDR2 SQIVND (reference sequence). CDR3 amino acids: CASSPTHSLRAEQYF. CDR3 coding DNA: TGTGCCAGTAGTCCCACCCACAGCTTGAGAGCCGAGCAGTACTTC.

The chain joins TRBV6-1 to TRBJ1-1, with D perhaps matching TRBD1 (6 bases). The CDR3 contains 12 residues. With 3 bases removed from V and 5 bases from J, the gap between germline ends came to 7 bases. Germline CDR1 is MNHNS and CDR2 is SASEGT. CDR3 DNA sequence: TGTGCCAGCAGTGATGACAGGACTGAAGCTTTCTTT. It translates to CASSDDRTEAFF.

The chain carries TRBV19 and TRBJ1-5; D ambiguous. V dropped 4 bases and J dropped 3 bases, with 13 bases sitting between them. Germline V gene lookup returns CDR1 LNHDA and CDR2 SQIVND (reference sequence). The CDR3 length is 15 residues. CDR3: CASSKEALYNQPQHF. The DNA of the CDR3 is TGTGCCAGTAGTAAAGAGGCCCTGTACAATCAGCCCCAGCATTTT.

This clone has just one count. This chain joins TRBV7-9 and TRBJ1-4, with a tentative D call TRBD1 (5 bases). Trimming pared 1 base from V and 9 bases from J, leaving 12 bases between. Germline V lookup: CDR1 SEHNR, CDR2 FQNEAQ (reference sequence). The CDR3 runs to 14 residues. The CDR3 region is CASSLDGQGKKLFF. CDR3 nucleotide sequence: TGTGCCAGCAGCTTAGATGGGCAGGGTAAAAAACTGTTTTTT.

Only a few counts were recorded for this clone. J is TRBJ1-1 and V is TRBV18, with 7 nucleotides matching TRBD1. Losses at the gene ends were 1 base for V and 7 bases for J; bases not matched to a gene: 3. This CDR3 comprises 13 residues. Germline V gene sequence: CDR1 KGHSH, CDR2 LQKENI. This CDR3 reads CASSPRAGGEAFF. The CDR3 coding sequence is TGTGCCAGCTCACCACGGGCAGGGGGTGAAGCTTTCTTT.

V is TRBV6-5 and J is TRBJ2-2, with TRBD1 matching 7 bases. This CDR3 has 14 residues. Per the germline V gene, CDR1 is MNHEY and CDR2 is SVGAGI. Trimming took 5 bases from V and 1 from J; bases not matched to a gene: 1. As DNA, the CDR3 is TGTGCCAGCAGTAGGACAGGGAACACCGGGGAGCTGTTTTTT. It encodes CASSRTGNTGELFF.

The chain employs TRBV7-3 and TRBJ2-1; D possibly corresponds to TRBD2 (6 bases). The germline CDR1 and CDR2 sequences are SGHTA and FQGTGA. The CDR3 contains 16 residues. Trimming removed 4 bases at V and 0 bases at J, with 13 bases between. CDR3 sequence (DNA): TGTGCCAGCAGCTCGGATAGCGGTAGCTCCTACAATGAGCAGTTCTTC. The encoded protein is CASSSDSGSSYNEQFF.

In DNA form, the CDR3 reads TGTGCCAGCAGTTTCCCGACTAGCGGGGGAATCACAGATACGCAGTATTTT. Translated, it gives CASSFPTSGGITDTQYF. The J gene is TRBJ2-3, the V gene TRBV28; TRBD2 aligns across 12 bases. The CDR3 is 17 residues long. The V segment lost 3 bases and the J segment 2 bases; nucleotides outside the gene matches: 6. CDR1 is MDHEN, CDR2 SYDVKM, per germline. The complete variable domain, with remaining parts taken from reference TRBV28 and TRBJ2-3, reads DVKVTQSSRYLVKRTGEKVFLECVQDMDHENMFWYRQDPGLGLRLIYFSYDVKMKEKGDIPEGYSVSREKKERFSLILESASTNQTSMYLCASSFPTSGGITDTQYFGPGTRLTVL.

CDR3 DNA sequence: TGTGCCAGCAAGGGACAGGCTTACGAGCAGTACTTC. This encodes CASKGQAYEQYF. The gene calls are TRBV6-5 and TRBJ2-7; 8 bases match TRBD1. With 7 bases clipped from V and 4 bases from J, the junction kept 3 bases outside the gene matches. CDR1 and CDR2 (germline): MNHEY, SVGAGI. The CDR3 extends over 12 amino acids.

The chain carries TRBV5-4 and TRBJ2-2, with TRBD2 as a possible D gene (5 bases). This CDR3 contains 14 residues. Germline CDR1 and CDR2: SGHNT and YYREEE (reference sequence). Trimming removed 2 bases at V and 6 bases at J, with 11 bases between. CDR3 region: CASSLEWESGELFF. In nucleotides, the CDR3 is TGTGCCAGCAGCTTAGAATGGGAGTCCGGGGAGCTGTTTTTT. Variable domain in full (rest from reference TRBV5-4 and TRBJ2-2): ETGVTQSPTHLIKTRGQQVTLRCSSQSGHNTVSWYQQALGQGPQFIFQYYREEENGRGNFPPRFSGLQFPNYSSELNVNALELDDSALYLCASSLEWESGELFFGEGSRLTVL.

Details on this clone: One junction end does not reproduce the germline sequence, and a read error may be involved. The genes are TRBV28 and TRBJ2-3, with 9 bases lining up with TRBD2. Germline V gene sequence: CDR1 MDHEN, CDR2 SYDVKM. This CDR3 contains 14 residues. The CDR3 is CASGRLSLTDTQYF. The CDR3 DNA reads TGCGCAAGCGGGAGGTTATCCTTGACAGATACGCAGTATTTT.

This clone has just one count. The chain is built from TRBV7-9 and TRBJ2-7; D ambiguous. The CDR3 is 13 amino acids. In germline, CDR1 is SEHNR, CDR2 FQNEAQ (reference sequence). Trimming removed 1 base from V and 2 bases from J, with 6 bases in between. The CDR3 is CASSLDIPYEQYF. CDR3 DNA: TGTGCCAGCAGCTTAGACATACCCTACGAGCAGTACTTC. Variable domain in full (rest from reference TRBV7-9 and TRBJ2-7): DTGVSQNPRHKITKRGQNVTFRCDPISEHNRLYWYRQTLGQGPEFLTYFQNEAQLEKSRLLSDRFSAERPKGSFSTLEIQRTEQGDSAMYLCASSLDIPYEQYFGPGTRLTVT.

This chain connects TRBV7-6 to TRBJ2-7; D is perhaps TRBD2 (5 bases). The V gene's germline CDR1 is SGHVS and CDR2 FNYEAQ. The CDR3 is 15 amino acids. Trimming pared 0 bases from V and 2 bases from J, leaving 11 bases between. The CDR3: CASSLALGSTYEQYF. The CDR3 DNA follows: TGTGCCAGCAGCTTAGCGCTGGGGAGCACCTACGAGCAGTACTTC.

The V gene is TRBV9, the J gene TRBJ2-2, with 10 positions matching TRBD1. V shed 9 bases and J 6 bases; nucleotides not matched to a gene: 5. CDR1 is SGDLS and CDR2 is YYNGEE in the germline V gene. This CDR3 is built from 13 residues. The CDR3 nucleotides read TGTGCCACCCGGACAGGGGGGGCCGGGGAGCTGTTTTTT. Amino acids: CATRTGGAGELFF.

This clone has just one count. The genes are TRBV19 and TRBJ1-1; 7 nucleotides line up with TRBD1. With 3 bases clipped from V and 3 bases from J, the junction kept 4 bases outside the gene matches. In germline, CDR1 is LNHDA, CDR2 SQIVND (reference sequence). The CDR3 spans 14 residues. The CDR3 DNA sequence: TGTGCCAGTAGTATCGACAGGGTTTACACTGAAGCTTTCTTT. Translation gives CASSIDRVYTEAFF.

The chain is built from TRBV24-1 and TRBJ2-1; 7 bases match TRBD1. Germline V gene sequence: CDR1 KGHDR, CDR2 SFDVKD. Trimming took 3 bases from V and 6 from J; bases not matched to a gene: 7. The CDR3 runs 15 residues. The CDR3 protein is CATSDPGTVGNEQFF. The CDR3 DNA reads as TGTGCCACCAGTGATCCCGGGACAGTTGGCAATGAGCAGTTCTTC.

V and J are TRBV28 and TRBJ1-1, with D possibly matching TRBD1 (6 bases). The CDR3 extends over 14 amino acids. Between the trimmed V and J ends, which lost 2 bases and 4 bases, there was a span of 11 bases. CDR1 is MDHEN, CDR2 SYDVKM, per germline. Here the CDR3 reads CASSLITGSTEAFF. As DNA, the CDR3 is TGTGCCAGCAGTTTAATTACAGGGTCCACTGAAGCTTTCTTT.